The clone carrying this T cell receptor beta chain was counted between two and nine times. The antigen is unknown. Specimens held about 0.9-10 million cryopreserved PBMC prior to DNA extraction. The data stem from a study of long-term antiretroviral therapy in people with HIV. Study-wide points: From the mid-2000s to the late 2010s, blood was obtained, possibly while participants received older ART regimens. HIV repertoire CDR3 lengths ranged less widely than those of controls. Transplant donor controls retained higher diversity, though diversity increased after ART.

The immunoSEQ assay was v3.0, run at survey level. The repertoire was sequenced with immunoSEQ multiplex PCR; TCRdb's copy has only in-frame clones and lacks some. Seen here are about 27,000 clones, 85% observed once, and the top ten hold about 9.5%. The TCR sequence derives from a man aged 35-49 years with HIV. The specimen was unsorted PBMCs, collected 2.3 years after starting antiretroviral therapy.

CDR3 sequence (DNA): TGTGCCAGCAGTTTAGGGGGACAGTATAATTCACCCCTCCACTTT. It yields the protein CASSLGGQYNSPLHF. The rearrangement links TRBV28 to TRBJ1-6, with 7 positions matching TRBD1. V lost 2 bases, J lost 4 bases, and 2 bases stayed unmatched. CDR3 length: 15 residues. Looked up from germline, CDR1 is MDHEN and CDR2 is SYDVKM.